This entry is about one TCR beta chain. It lacks a known antigen. No quality values exist for individual bases; no much larger clone is one base distant. Ends trimmed: V by 2 bases, J by 6 bases; bases unmatched to a gene: 4. There are 14 amino acids in the CDR3, from cysteine to phenylalanine inclusive. This entry keeps only the CDR3 DNA: 42 bases, framed from base 1. Looking up the germline V gene yields CDR1 SGHRS and CDR2 YFSETQ. These data originate in a study of cytomegalovirus exposure and HLA in healthy donors (TCRdb year 2017). With regard to the full study: According to a later analysis, the roughly 130 validation repertoires were produced on the same platform as the 666 repertoires of the first cohort. The study aimed to test whether signatures of past pathogen exposure could be identified by cataloging public T cell receptors. Along with the roughly 670-subject first cohort, a separate validation cohort of over a hundred different subjects was used. High-throughput TCR immunosequencing, statistical association of individual TCRs with disease status, and machine learning were combined to predict cytomegalovirus infection status. Beyond this particular receptor, the publication reports: According to the authors, the approach could potentially be generalized to other disease states and immunological phenotypes. The classifier was reported to diagnose cytomegalovirus status with high specificity and sensitivity in both the original cohort and the validation cohort. A later analysis lacked HLA typing for the validation cohort, so it scored co-occurrence in that cohort across all 130 or so repertoires. The study gave a list of some 150 TCR beta chains associated with cytomegalovirus. Across donors, most TCR sequences were observed very rarely, whereas some public TCRs were present in many individuals. In vitro tests confirmed that a few of the cytomegalovirus-associated TCR beta chains recognize cytomegalovirus antigens. A later analysis found that TCRs clustered in the first cohort also tended to co-occur in the approximately 120 validation repertoires, with 94% of cluster scores above 0.

The library was obtained by the immunoSEQ multiplex PCR assay. The study's processing was this. A statistical classification framework was built for diagnosing cytomegalovirus status from the catalog of TCR beta chain sequences. Here the immuneACCESS table is served through TCRdb, limited to in-frame sequences with V and J called. Missing clones are a known gap in these copies; in checked studies unresolved V genes cover under half, and the rest lacks a known reason. The V and J calls and clone size were taken over from that table, and D and trimming were inferred from the DNA. The sample table shows more than 20,000 clones, and under 98% are seen once. The top ten clones comprise over 9.5% of the sample. The donors were included in the validation cohort of roughly 130 subjects, a group kept apart from the roughly 670-subject first cohort.

Recombination linked TRBV5-1 to TRBJ2-1, with 8 middle bases fitting TRBD2. The specimen sequenced was PBMCs. The origin of this receptor is a man aged 30-40 years in good health and CMV-seropositive. The CDR3 reads CASSLGTRTNEQFF. The nucleotide sequence is TGCGCCAGCAGCTTAGGGACTAGGACCAATGAGCAGTTCTTC.